Shown below are 21 T cell receptor beta chains from a single sample sequenced in a study of read filtering for tumor transcriptome and immune sequencing. The library was built from 400 to 500 ng RNA with molecular barcoded adaptors for alpha/delta and beta/gamma chains. MiXCR, applied by TCRdb to the reads, yields one record per CDR3 protein. The sample lists roughly 90,000 distinct CDR3 sequences; about 22% were seen once. Source material: a population of CD138-negative cells sorted from bone marrow. The receptor source for this set is a donor aged 40 or over with multiple myeloma.

Ten or more counts support this clonotype. CDR3 DNA: TGTGCCATCAAGGGGCGCTCCTATGGCTACACCTTC. It yields the protein CAIKGRSYGYTF. The chain joins TRBV28 to TRBJ1-2, with TRBD1 as a possible D gene (5 bases). CDR3 length: 12 amino acids. Germline lookup yields CDR1 MDHEN and CDR2 SYDVKM. V gave up 10 bases and J gave up 4 bases, with 13 bases separating them.

Details on this clonotype: This may be a read error, as it is one base from a much larger clone. CDR3 in amino acids: CSAPGLLTDTQHF. The CDR3 nucleotides are TGCAGCGCTCCGGGACTCCTCACAGATACGCAGCATTTT. This sequence joins TRBV29-1 and TRBJ1-4, with D possibly being TRBD1 (5 bases). Judging by the DNA end, TRBJ1-5 fits better; the J call may be wrong. In germline, CDR1 is SQVTM, CDR2 ANQGSEA. The CDR3 runs 13 residues.

There are a few counts of this clonotype. The CDR3 is CASSFLGASGGSTDTQYF. The CDR3, as DNA: TGTGCCAGCAGCTTTTTAGGAGCTAGCGGGGGGTCCACAGATACGCAGTATTTT. This sequence joins TRBV7-6 and TRBJ2-3, with 11 bases fitting TRBD2. The germline CDR1 and CDR2 sequences are SGHVS and FNYEAQ. This CDR3 contains 18 residues. J was trimmed by 2 bases and V by 3 bases; bases with no gene match: 10. Full variable domain (outside the CDR3, taken from reference TRBV7-6 and TRBJ2-3): GAGVSQSPRYKVTKRGQDVALRCDPISGHVSLYWYRQALGQGPEFLTYFNYEAQQDKSGLPNDRFSAERPEGSISTLTIQRTEQRDSAMYRCASSFLGASGGSTDTQYFGPGTRLTVL.

This clonotype was seen repeatedly, ten times or more. The rearrangement links TRBV7-9 to TRBJ1-1; D may be TRBD1 (5 bases). Looked up from germline, CDR1 is SEHNR and CDR2 is FQNEAQ (reference sequence). The CDR3 is made up of 16 amino acids. The ends were cut back, 5 bases at V and 3 bases at J, with 19 bases in the middle. CDR3 region: CASSPTAGTGYTEAFF. The CDR3 coding sequence is TGTGCCAGCAGCCCCACCGCCGGGACGGGCTACACTGAAGCTTTCTTT.

A few counts support this clonotype. The chain recombines TRBV7-2 with TRBJ1-1; D possibly corresponds to TRBD1 (5 bases). Per the germline V gene, CDR1 is SGHTA and CDR2 is FQGNSA. The CDR3 is 14 residues long. V gave up 3 bases and J gave up 1 base, with 9 bases separating them. The CDR3: CASSLGRTNTEAFF. CDR3 nucleotides: TGTGCCAGCAGCTTGGGACGGACGAACACTGAAGCTTTCTTT.

This clonotype was observed many times. The gene calls are TRBV2 and TRBJ2-1; 7 bases are shared with TRBD1. The CDR3 is made up of 15 amino acids. Germline assignment: CDR1 SNHLY and CDR2 FYNNEI. Trimming took 6 bases from V and 4 from J; bases not matched to a gene: 9. CDR3 nucleotide sequence: TGTGCCAGCAGGGAGAGAATACAGGGGTACAATGAGCAGTTCTTC. This sequence encodes CASRERIQGYNEQFF.

This clonotype appeared a few times. J is TRBJ1-5 and V is TRBV12-3 or TRBV12-4; 8 nucleotides agree with TRBD1. The CDR3 runs to 15 residues. Trimming removed 3 bases from V and 6 bases from J; junction bases left unmatched: 7. CDR3 sequence (DNA): TGTGCCAGCAGTTTTAGGACAGGGCAGGGTCAGCCCCAGCATTTT. This codes for CASSFRTGQGQPQHF.

Worth noting for this clonotype: A much larger clonotype is one base distant, so this may be a read error. The CDR3 DNA is TGCACCAGCAGCTTACAGGGGGACTCAGATACGCAGTATTTT. Translating gives CTSSLQGDSDTQYF. The gene calls are TRBV5-1 and TRBJ2-3; 8 nucleotides agree with TRBD1. The germline V gene encodes CDR1 SGHRS and CDR2 YFSETQ. CDR3 size: 14 residues.

This clonotype was observed many times. The chain uses TRBV29-1 and TRBJ2-1, with D unresolved. V lost 4 bases and J lost 8, with 6 bases in between. The CDR3 contains 10 residues. Germline values: CDR1 SQVTM, CDR2 ANQGSEA. CDR3 coding DNA: TGCAGCGTTGTGTTTTATGAGCAGTTCTTC. Its protein product is CSVVFYEQFF.

The table lists this clonotype with many counts. This chain uses TRBV7-3 with TRBJ2-2, with D unclear. The germline CDR1 and CDR2 sequences are SGHTA and FQGTGA. V lost 5 bases, J lost 2 bases, and 9 bases lay in between. The CDR3 is made up of 14 amino acids. The CDR3 DNA reads as TGTGCCAGCAGCCTATTCATAAACACCGGGGAGCTGTTTTTT. Its protein product is CASSLFINTGELFF.

The chain couples TRBV6-6 to TRBJ2-7, with a weak D call TRBD2 (6 bases). The CDR3 loop spans 14 amino acids. Trimming cost V 5 bases and J 7 bases, with 18 bases left between them. Germline V gene lookup returns CDR1 MNHNY and CDR2 SVGAGI (reference sequence). The CDR3 spells CASSPSRGTGEQYF. The CDR3 coding sequence is TGTGCCAGCAGTCCTTCGCGGGGAACAGGAGAGCAGTACTTC.

This clonotype has only a few counts. This sequence joins TRBV5-1 and TRBJ1-4; TRBD1 matches 8 bases. This CDR3 is built from 14 residues. Germline V CDR1 and CDR2: SGHRS, YFSETQ. V lost 1 base to trimming and J lost 7 bases; unmatched junction nucleotides: 3. The CDR3 sequence: CASSLQGTGEKLFF. CDR3 sequence (DNA): TGCGCCAGCAGCTTGCAGGGGACAGGTGAAAAACTGTTTTTT.

This clonotype was detected many times. The chain links TRBV7-8 to TRBJ2-3, with D possibly being TRBD1 (6 bases). V was shortened by 8 bases and J by 4 bases, with 13 bases between the two germline ends. The length of the CDR3 is 13 residues. CDR1 is SGHVS, CDR2 FQNEAQ, per germline. The CDR3 coding sequence is TGTGCCAGCGCGAACAGGGCCCCAGATACGCAGTATTTT. This encodes CASANRAPDTQYF.

CDR3 in DNA: TGCGCCAGCAGCTTTTCCGGGGACGGAAACACCATATATTTT. Translated, it gives CASSFSGDGNTIYF. This chain links TRBV5-1 with TRBJ1-3; TRBD1 might be the D (5 bases). Germline lookup yields CDR1 SGHRS and CDR2 YFSETQ. Trimming cost V 2 bases and J 4 bases, with 10 bases left between them. The CDR3 has 14 amino acids.

The rearrangement links TRBV5-1 to TRBJ1-1, with 9 bases lining up with TRBD1. The germline V gene encodes CDR1 SGHRS and CDR2 YFSETQ. V gave up 3 bases and J gave up 5 bases; unmatched junction bases: 11. The CDR3 extends over 16 amino acids. The CDR3 loop is CASSSGTDRGGTEAFF. In DNA form, the CDR3 reads TGCGCCAGCAGCTCAGGAACGGACAGGGGCGGGACTGAAGCTTTCTTT.

For this clonotype: Given a much more abundant clone one base away, this may be a read error. This chain connects TRBV7-3 to TRBJ1-1, with D possibly being TRBD1 (5 bases). Trimming cost V 1 base and J 2 bases, with 8 bases left between them. Germline loops: CDR1 SGHTA, CDR2 FQGTGA. This CDR3 has 14 amino acids. The CDR3 here is CASSLIGHNTEAFF. Here the CDR3 DNA reads TGTGCCAGCAGCTTAATCGGACATAACACTGAAGCTTTCTTT.

Comment on this clonotype: A much bigger clone sits one base away, suggesting this may be a read error. This chain connects TRBV4-1 to TRBJ2-3, with TRBD1 matching 7 bases. Germline values: CDR1 MGHRA, CDR2 YSYEKL. This CDR3 contains 15 residues. Trimming took 5 bases from V and 2 from J; bases not matched to a gene: 7. CDR3 nucleotides: TGCGCCAGCAGCTTAATTACAGGGGTCACAGATACGCAGTATTTT. It is translated as CASSLITGVTDTQYF.

This chain joins TRBV11-2 and TRBJ2-7, with no clear D. Trimming took 0 bases from V and 5 from J, leaving 5 bases between them. The CDR3 extends over 12 amino acids. Germline CDR1 reads SGHAT; CDR2 reads FQNNGV. CDR3 bases: TGTGCCAGCAGCTTAGATACGGACGAGCAGTACTTC. Translated: CASSLDTDEQYF.

The V call is TRBV11-2, the J call TRBJ2-3; no firm D call. The germline gives CDR1 SGHAT, CDR2 FQNNGV. The CDR3 has 16 amino acids. The V and J ends lost 1 base and 6 bases respectively, with 17 bases between them. CDR3 sequence reads: CASSLGRNRFGDTQYF. The CDR3, as DNA: TGTGCCAGCAGCTTAGGCAGGAACAGATTCGGGGATACGCAGTATTTT.

This clonotype was found once. A clone one base away is much larger, so this may be a read error. V and J are TRBV29-1 and TRBJ2-5; 7 nucleotides line up with TRBD1. Germline V gives CDR1 SQVTM, CDR2 ANQGSEA. The length of the CDR3 is 12 residues. The CDR3 DNA sequence: TGCGGCGTTGAAAGGACAGGAGAGACCCAGTACTTC. Translating it yields CGVERTGETQYF.

The chain links TRBV10-3 to TRBJ2-5; 7 nucleotides match TRBD1. CDR3 length equals 12 residues. Germline trimming cut 4 bases from V and 5 bases from J; bases unmatched to any gene: 1. The germline V gene has CDR1 ENHRY and CDR2 SYGVKD. Here the CDR3 DNA reads TGTGCCATCAGTGGAGGGGGCGAGACCCAGTACTTC. Its translation: CAISGGGETQYF.